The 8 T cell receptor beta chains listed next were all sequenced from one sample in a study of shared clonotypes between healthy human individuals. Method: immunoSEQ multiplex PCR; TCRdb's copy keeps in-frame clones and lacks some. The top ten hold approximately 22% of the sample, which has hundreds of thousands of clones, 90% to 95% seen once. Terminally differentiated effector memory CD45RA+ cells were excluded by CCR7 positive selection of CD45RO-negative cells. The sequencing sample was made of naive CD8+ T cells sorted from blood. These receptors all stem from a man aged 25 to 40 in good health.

The CDR3 DNA follows: TGTGCCACCCAGGACAGAACCTACAATGAGCAGTTCTTC. It translates to CATQDRTYNEQFF. The chain has TRBV27 and TRBJ2-1, with TRBD1 as a possible D gene (6 bases). The CDR3 is 13 residues long. V lost 10 bases and J 2 bases, leaving 12 bases between the germline ends. Germline values: CDR1 MNHEY, CDR2 SMNVEV (reference sequence).

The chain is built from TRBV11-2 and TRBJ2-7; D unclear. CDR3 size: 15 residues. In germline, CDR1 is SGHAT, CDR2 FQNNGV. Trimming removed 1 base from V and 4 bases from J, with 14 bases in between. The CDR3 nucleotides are TGTGCCAGCAGCTTAGGTTCGGCCAAAAGGTACGAGCAGTACTTC. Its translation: CASSLGSAKRYEQYF.

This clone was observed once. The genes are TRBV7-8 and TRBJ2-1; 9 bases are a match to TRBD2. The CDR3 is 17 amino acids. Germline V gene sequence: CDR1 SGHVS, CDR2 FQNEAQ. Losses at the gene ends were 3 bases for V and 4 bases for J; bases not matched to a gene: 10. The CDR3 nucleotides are TGTGCCAGCAGCTTGTCCCCACTAGCGGGCCTGTACAATGAGCAGTTCTTC. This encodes CASSLSPLAGLYNEQFF.

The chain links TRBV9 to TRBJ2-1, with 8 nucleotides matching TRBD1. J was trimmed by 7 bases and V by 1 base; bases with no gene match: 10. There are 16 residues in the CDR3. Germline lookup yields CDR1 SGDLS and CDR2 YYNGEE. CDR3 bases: TGTGCCAGCAGCGTATTCTCCAGGGGGCGCGAGAATGAGCAGTTCTTC. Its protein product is CASSVFSRGRENEQFF.

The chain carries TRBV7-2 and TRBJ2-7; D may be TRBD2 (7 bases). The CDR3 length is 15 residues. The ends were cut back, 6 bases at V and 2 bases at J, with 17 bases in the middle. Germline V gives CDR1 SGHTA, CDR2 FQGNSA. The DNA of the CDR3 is TGTGCCAGCAGATCCTGGGGGGGCGTCGCCTACGAGCAGTACTTC. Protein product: CASRSWGGVAYEQYF.

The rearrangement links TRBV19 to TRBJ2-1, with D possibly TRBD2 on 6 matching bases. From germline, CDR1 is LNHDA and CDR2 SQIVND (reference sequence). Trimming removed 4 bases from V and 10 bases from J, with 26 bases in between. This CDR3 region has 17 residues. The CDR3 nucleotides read TGTGCCAGTAGTAACCGGGAGACTCGACGCATAGGGGCCGAGCAGTTCTTC. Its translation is CASSNRETRRIGAEQFF.

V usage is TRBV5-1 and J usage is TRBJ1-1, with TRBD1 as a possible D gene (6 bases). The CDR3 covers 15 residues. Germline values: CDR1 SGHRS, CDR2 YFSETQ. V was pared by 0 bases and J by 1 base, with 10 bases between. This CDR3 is CASSLALQGNTEAFF. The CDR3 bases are TGCGCCAGCAGCTTGGCCCTACAGGGGAACACTGAAGCTTTCTTT.

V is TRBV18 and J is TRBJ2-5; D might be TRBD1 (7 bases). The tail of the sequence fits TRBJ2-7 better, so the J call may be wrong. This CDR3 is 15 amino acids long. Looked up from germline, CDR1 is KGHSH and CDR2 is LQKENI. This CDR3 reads CASSQGGGTFYEQYF. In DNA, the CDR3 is TGTGCCAGCTCGCAGGGGGGCGGAACCTTCTACGAGCAGTACTTC.